This TCR beta chain originates from a study of T-cell reconstitution after alpha-beta-depleted transplantation in children. There are many counts of this clonotype. Molecular barcoding with unique molecular identifiers was used for the TCRbeta library. Each CDR3 protein gets one entry after TCRdb re-called the PCR reads with MiXCR. The sample holds 200,000 to 250,000 distinct CDR3 sequences, around 12% seen once. The receptor comes from a human donor who donated a stem cell graft to a child with acute lymphoblastic leukemia. The source was PBMCs from the stem cell graft donor, collected from the stem cell graft.

The CDR3 loop reads CASSSIGQEKLFF. In DNA, the CDR3 is TGTGCCAGCAGTTCAATCGGACAGGAAAAACTGTTTTTT. The chain is built from TRBV5-5 and TRBJ1-4, with D maybe TRBD1 (6 bases). With 5 bases removed from V and 8 bases from J, the gap between germline ends came to 13 bases. The germline V gene encodes CDR1 SGHKS and CDR2 YYEKEE (reference sequence). CDR3 length equals 13 residues.